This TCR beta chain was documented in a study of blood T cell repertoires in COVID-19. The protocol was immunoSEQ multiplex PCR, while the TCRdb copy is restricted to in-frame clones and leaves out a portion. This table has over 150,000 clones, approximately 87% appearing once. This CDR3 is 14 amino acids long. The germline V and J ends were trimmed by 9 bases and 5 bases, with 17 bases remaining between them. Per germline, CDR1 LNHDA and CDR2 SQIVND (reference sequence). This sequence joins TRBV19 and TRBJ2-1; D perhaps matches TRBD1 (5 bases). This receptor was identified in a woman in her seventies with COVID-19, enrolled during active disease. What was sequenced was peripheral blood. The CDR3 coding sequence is TGTGCCAGCGTCGGTGAAGTGGGGCACAATGAGCAGTTCTTC. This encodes CASVGEVGHNEQFF.